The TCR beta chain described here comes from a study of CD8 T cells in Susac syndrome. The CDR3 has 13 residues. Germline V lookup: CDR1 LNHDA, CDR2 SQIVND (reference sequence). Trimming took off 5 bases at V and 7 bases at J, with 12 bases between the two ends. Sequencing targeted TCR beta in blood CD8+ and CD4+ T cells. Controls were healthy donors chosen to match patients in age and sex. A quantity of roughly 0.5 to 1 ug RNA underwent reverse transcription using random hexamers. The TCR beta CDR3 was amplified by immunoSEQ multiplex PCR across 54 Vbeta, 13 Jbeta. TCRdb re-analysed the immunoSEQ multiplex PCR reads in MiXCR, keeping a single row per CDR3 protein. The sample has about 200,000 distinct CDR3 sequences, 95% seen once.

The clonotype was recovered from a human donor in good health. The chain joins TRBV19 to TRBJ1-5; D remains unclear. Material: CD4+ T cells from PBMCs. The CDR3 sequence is CASSGSLGQPQHF. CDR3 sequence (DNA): TGTGCCAGTAGTGGGTCCTTAGGACAGCCCCAGCATTTT.